This T cell receptor (beta chain) was documented in a study of T cells in Graves' hyperthyroidism and ophthalmopathy (dated by TCRdb to the late 2010s). Study-wide context: Peripheral blood samples were taken at the time of initial diagnosis, prior to any treatment. TCR V-J signatures able to tell the groups apart were searched for in a discovery cohort of approximately 95 patients, of whom approximately 40 had Graves' ophthalmopathy and 55 to 65 had stable Graves' hyperthyroidism. An independent validation cohort of fewer than 20 hyperthyroidism patients and 17 patients who later progressed to ophthalmopathy tested prospective prediction of ophthalmopathy. The 75 to 100 discovery patients were randomly divided into training and test sets at a 7:3 ratio. In addition, the study compared T-cell repertoires in thyroid tissue and in blood from five to seven Graves' hyperthyroidism patients. After sampling, hyperthyroidism patients received methimazole starting at 30 mg daily, and ophthalmopathy patients received high-dose intravenous methylprednisolone. The paper describes TCR Vbeta CDR3 sequencing of 140 or so peripheral blood samples, made up of 43 ophthalmopathy patients, roughly 80 hyperthyroidism patients and around 17 progressor patients. The paper's findings and limits, for the study overall: No statistical method was used to fix the sample size in advance, and group allocation was not hidden from the investigators. Most expanded thyroid clonotypes (frequency above 0.001) were also found in blood, which suggests that blood repertoires may mirror thyroid immune responses. A model built on a 13 V-J signature distinguished ophthalmopathy from stable hyperthyroidism, reaching 87.88% sensitivity and about 81% specificity in cross-validation and 80%/75% in testing. During validation, the model predicted progression to ophthalmopathy a median of about 5.9 months ahead of onset, with almost 71% sensitivity and 72.22% specificity.

V is pruned by 5 bases and J by 2 bases, leaving 12 bases of the junction without a gene match. Via the germline V gene, CDR1 is SGHTA and CDR2 FQGNSA. The CDR3 contains 20 residues, cysteine and phenylalanine counted. Left in the record is the CDR3 DNA by itself, 60 bases read in frame from the first base. For this clonotype: Its antigen is unknown. No clone much larger than this one lies a single base away; base qualities are absent.

Amplification of TCR beta CDR3 regions was carried out from RNA transcripts. The first round of RT-PCR for the TCR CDR3 was performed with the HTBI primer set and the Qiagen OneStep RT-PCR kit. Libraries were constructed in a second round of multiplex PCR, after which size selection and purification were performed. The libraries were sequenced on an Illumina HiSeq2000 using paired-end 100 bp reads. Per the authors' processing: SOAPnuke was used to process the raw data, with reads discarded if the reads contained adapters or uncalled bases, had a mean Phred below 15, or lacked an exact constant-primer or identifier match. COPE v1.2.5 was used to merge the high-quality paired reads, and each unique nucleotide sequence was defined as a clonotype. MiTCR v1.1 was used to align clonotypes to the IMGT TRBV, TRBD and TRBJ reference segments. The analysis included only V-J combinations with a frequency above 0.0001, which together covered around 99% of the repertoires. The TCS score was defined as F50 (clonal expansion) divided by E x V (chaos), with BLOSUM62-based TCRdist calculated between CDR3 peptides within each V-J. Welch's t-statistics and random forest reduced 514 V-J features to 10 to 15, which were used in a naive Bayes classifier (R e1071). TCRdb reanalyzed the raw reads on its own, using fastp at Q25 for trimming and MiXCR for clone calling, and kept in-frame beta chains. CDR3 protein duplicates are merged, each entry listing the most common genes and DNA. These V and J calls rely on TCRdb rather than the paper's analysis. This sample lists around 360,000 distinct CDR3 sequences; 13% to 15% were detected once. Clones ranked in the top ten supply under 25% of the sample.

Ophthalmopathy patients had moderately to severely active disease, with a Clinical Activity Score of 3 or more, a NOSPECS grade of 4 or more, and a disease duration of less than 3 months. Any patient with an uncontrolled infection, another autoimmune disease, pregnancy or lactation was excluded. Diagnoses relied on clinical symptoms, serum thyroxine and TRAb, thyroid ultrasound and orbital computed tomography. PBMCs were isolated from approximately 10 ml of fresh peripheral blood by Ficoll-Paque density gradient centrifugation. Total RNA was extracted using Trizol reagent, and RNA quality was assessed on an Agilent 2100 Bioanalyzer.

Material for sequencing was blood. This receptor was taken from a woman aged 60-75 years with Graves' ophthalmopathy. Rearrangement joined TRBV7-2 to TRBJ2-6, and TRBD2 matches 13 of the central bases. The CDR3 protein: CASSPHPGLAGETGANVLTF. The nucleotide sequence reads TGTGCCAGCAGCCCCCACCCCGGACTAGCGGGAGAGACTGGGGCCAACGTCCTGACTTTC.